This T cell receptor (beta chain) came from a study of blood T cell repertoires in COVID-19. For the study at large: The United States, Italy and Spain provided the acute and convalescent COVID-19 samples. Sources were T cells, B-cell-depleted T cells, or PBMCs; the material itself was cDNA or gDNA.

Using immunoSEQ multiplex PCR, the repertoire was profiled, and TCRdb retains in-frame clones only, with some absent. Of some 370,000 clones in the sample, about 89% were seen once. Germline V CDR1 and CDR2: GTSNPN, SVGIG (reference sequence). V shed 2 bases and J shed 6 bases, with 15 bases lying between them. CDR3 length: 14 residues. The receptor comes from a man aged 40-49 years with acute or convalescent COVID-19. The sequenced material came from peripheral blood. This chain links TRBV30 with TRBJ2-3; weak D call: TRBD1 (6 bases). The CDR3 DNA follows: TGTGCCTGGAGTCGAACAGGGTTAGGGGATACGCAGTATTTT. This codes for CAWSRTGLGDTQYF.